Reported below is one T cell receptor (beta chain). The protocol was immunoSEQ multiplex PCR, while the TCRdb copy is restricted to in-frame clones and leaves out a portion. Among 40,000 to 60,000 clones, roughly 78% were seen once, and the ten largest hold about 2.1%. The data derive from a study of OX40 agonist ivuxolimab in advanced cancers. V lost 0 bases and J 2 bases, leaving 14 bases between the germline ends. The V gene's germline CDR1 is LGHNT and CDR2 FRNRAP. CDR3 length: 16 amino acids. The chain uses TRBV12-5 and TRBJ2-7; the D gene is possibly TRBD1 (6 bases). The TCR was taken from an adult with an advanced solid tumor such as melanoma, head and neck, liver or kidney cancer. Sequenced here: CD4+ or CD8+ T cells sorted from blood, sampled in a trial of the OX40 agonist ivuxolimab. The CDR3 reads CASGLVLGGLAYEQYF. The DNA of the CDR3 is TGTGCTAGTGGTTTGGTACTAGGGGGTTTGGCCTACGAGCAGTACTTC.